A single sample gave rise to the 11 T cell receptor beta chains below, sequenced in a study of blood T cell repertoires in COVID-19. Measured with immunoSEQ multiplex PCR; TCRdb has only the in-frame clones, and not every one. The sample holds about 270,000 clones, approximately 89% seen once. Sequenced sample: peripheral blood. These receptors were collected from a man in his forties or fifties who had recovered from COVID-19.

This clone was observed once. The gene calls are TRBV5-6 and TRBJ2-7; possibly TRBD2 for D (7 bases). The germline V gene encodes CDR1 SGHDT and CDR2 YYEEEE. The length of the CDR3 is 13 residues. V lost 4 bases to trimming and J lost 2 bases, with 10 bases between them. CDR3 nucleotide sequence: TGTGCCAGCAGCCTCGGGGGGCCCTACGAGCAGTACTTC. Protein sequence: CASSLGGPYEQYF.

The table lists this clone with a count of one. The chain recombines TRBV19 with TRBJ2-3; 9 nucleotides align to TRBD1. The germline V gene encodes CDR1 LNHDA and CDR2 SQIVND (reference sequence). The ends lost 5 bases at V and 5 bases at J; junction bases unmatched: 2. CDR3 length equals 13 residues. The CDR3 DNA reads TGTGCCAGTAGTCGGACAGGGGTAGATACGCAGTATTTT. This sequence encodes CASSRTGVDTQYF.

The V gene is TRBV9, the J gene TRBJ2-7; TRBD1 matches at 7 bases. The germline V gene encodes CDR1 SGDLS and CDR2 YYNGEE. This CDR3 has 13 amino acids. J gave up 7 bases and V 3 bases, and 7 bases lay outside the gene matches. The CDR3 DNA follows: TGTGCCAGCAGCGCTTACCCAGGGGGAGAGCAGTACTTC. Its translation is CASSAYPGGEQYF.

The chain carries TRBV28 and TRBJ2-7; 10 bases agree with TRBD1. This CDR3 is built from 15 residues. From germline, CDR1 is MDHEN and CDR2 SYDVKM. Trimming removed 3 bases from V and 1 base from J; junction bases left unmatched: 3. The CDR3 protein is CASSLTGGLSYEQYF. CDR3 sequence (DNA): TGTGCCAGCAGTTTGACAGGGGGCCTTTCCTACGAGCAGTACTTC.

This chain joins TRBV28 and TRBJ2-1; D call uncertain. This CDR3 region has 14 residues. Trimming took 4 bases from V and 8 from J, leaving 15 bases between them. Germline V gene sequence: CDR1 MDHEN, CDR2 SYDVKM. CDR3 residues: CASSSPKPLDEQFF. The CDR3 DNA reads TGTGCCAGCAGTTCCCCTAAACCTCTGGATGAGCAGTTCTTC.

This clone has more than one count but fewer than ten. The V call is TRBV4-1, the J call TRBJ2-7; D is unresolved. The CDR3 spans 13 residues. V was trimmed by 4 bases and J by 7 bases, leaving 14 bases between them. In germline, CDR1 is MGHRA, CDR2 YSYEKL. For the CDR3, the DNA is TGCGCCAGCAGCCTGGCGCTTCCAGCGGAGCAGTACTTC. This sequence encodes CASSLALPAEQYF.

V gene TRBV12-3 or TRBV12-4 combines with J gene TRBJ2-5; TRBD2 matches 7 bases. This CDR3 region has 13 residues. Trimming took 2 bases from V and 5 from J; bases not matched to a gene: 2. The CDR3 region has the DNA TGTGCCAGCAGTTTACGGGGGGTGGAGACCCAGTACTTC. Protein product: CASSLRGVETQYF.

The rearrangement links TRBV19 to TRBJ1-6, with TRBD1 matching over 7 bases. This CDR3 comprises 16 residues. V lost 7 bases to trimming and J lost 1 base; unmatched junction nucleotides: 7. The V gene's germline CDR1 is LNHDA and CDR2 SQIVND (reference sequence). CDR3 nucleotides: TGTGCCAGTAACGGACAGGTGGGGTCCTATAATTCACCCCTCCACTTT. Its protein product is CASNGQVGSYNSPLHF. Full variable domain (remainder filled in from reference TRBV19 and TRBJ1-6): DGGITQSPKYLFRKEGQNVTLSCEQNLNHDAMYWYRQDPGQGLRLIYYSQIVNDFQKGDIAEGYSVSREKKESFPLTVTSAQKNPTAFYLCASNGQVGSYNSPLHFGNGTRLTVT.

This chain connects TRBV19 to TRBJ2-5, with 7 bases that match TRBD1. The V segment lost 5 bases and the J segment 0 bases; nucleotides outside the gene matches: 6. This CDR3 is built from 15 residues. Germline values: CDR1 LNHDA, CDR2 SQIVND (reference sequence). CDR3 amino acids: CASSPLTGYQETQYF. CDR3 in DNA: TGTGCCAGTAGTCCTCTGACAGGGTACCAAGAGACCCAGTACTTC. The full variable domain, with the rest looked up from reference TRBV19 and TRBJ2-5, is DGGITQSPKYLFRKEGQNVTLSCEQNLNHDAMYWYRQDPGQGLRLIYYSQIVNDFQKGDIAEGYSVSREKKESFPLTVTSAQKNPTAFYLCASSPLTGYQETQYFGPGTRLLVL.

The chain links TRBV27 to TRBJ2-1; TRBD2 aligns across 7 bases. Per germline, CDR1 MNHEY and CDR2 SMNVEV (reference sequence). The CDR3 length is 16 residues. The J segment lost 8 bases and the V segment lost 1 base, leaving 11 bases of the junction unmatched. The CDR3 protein is CASSLFAGALRDEQFF. CDR3 DNA sequence: TGTGCCAGCAGTTTATTCGCGGGAGCCCTTAGGGATGAGCAGTTCTTC.

V is TRBV4-3 and J is TRBJ2-3, with 7 bases identical to TRBD2. The V and J ends lost 1 base and 2 bases, in that order; junction bases with no gene match: 3. Germline-derived CDR1 and CDR2 are LGHNA and YSLEER. This CDR3 has 15 residues. The CDR3: CASSQGGTNTDTQYF. The CDR3 region has the DNA TGCGCCAGCAGCCAAGGCGGGACTAACACAGATACGCAGTATTTT.